Listed here are 16 T cell receptor beta chains from one sample, sequenced in a study of blood T cell repertoires in COVID-19. The method was immunoSEQ multiplex PCR; TCRdb's version includes in-frame clones alone and lacks a portion of them. The table lists some 400,000 clones, about 89% of them singletons. Material: PBMCs or T cells enriched from blood (not recorded which). These receptors all come from a woman between 40 and 55 years old who had been exposed to COVID-19.

The rearrangement joins TRBV2 to TRBJ1-1; D is unclear. CDR1 and CDR2 from the germline V gene are SNHLY and FYNNEI. Deletions cut 0 bases from V and 0 bases from J, with 2 bases between. There are 13 residues in the CDR3. CDR3 coding DNA: TGTGCCAGCAGTGAAGCCGTGAACACTGAAGCTTTCTTT. Translated, it gives CASSEAVNTEAFF.

This clone was seen more than once but under ten times. The chain uses TRBV7-9 and TRBJ2-3; 7 positions match TRBD2. The CDR3 sequence is 15 residues long. Germline CDR1 is SEHNR and CDR2 is FQNEAQ (reference sequence). V trimming: 4 bases; J trimming: 2 bases; junction bases outside the gene matches: 6. In nucleotides, the CDR3 is TGTGCCAGCAGCTCGGGGGGTCCTCCCACAGATACGCAGTATTTT. This sequence encodes CASSSGGPPTDTQYF.

V and J are TRBV29-1 and TRBJ1-2; D call uncertain. The ends were cut back, 3 bases at V and 4 bases at J, with 6 bases in the middle. This CDR3 region has 11 residues. The germline CDR1 and CDR2 sequences are SQVTM and ANQGSEA. In DNA form, the CDR3 reads TGCAGCGTTGACAGAATCTATGGCTACACCTTC. It encodes CSVDRIYGYTF. Filled out from reference TRBV29-1 and TRBJ1-2, the complete variable domain reads SAVISQKPSRDICQRGTSLTIQCQVDSQVTMMFWYRQQPGQSLTLIATANQGSEATYESGFVIDKFPISRPNLTFSTLTVSNMSPEDSSIYLCSVDRIYGYTFGSGTRLTVV.

This chain connects TRBV11-2 to TRBJ1-2; perhaps TRBD1 as D (5 bases). Trimming pared 7 bases from V and 2 bases from J, leaving 17 bases between. The CDR3 has 15 amino acids. Germline CDR1 is SGHAT and CDR2 is FQNNGV. The CDR3 loop reads CASIQAGRGNYGYTF. The CDR3 nucleotides are TGTGCCAGCATCCAAGCAGGACGGGGGAACTATGGCTACACCTTC.

The chain uses TRBV19 and TRBJ1-2, with 7 bases fitting TRBD1. Germline loops: CDR1 LNHDA, CDR2 SQIVND (reference sequence). CDR3 length: 14 amino acids. After removal of 3 bases from V and 2 bases from J, the junction contained 3 bases not matched to a gene. CDR3 nucleotide sequence: TGTGCCAGTAGTATCGACAGGGTGAACTATGGCTACACCTTC. This codes for CASSIDRVNYGYTF.

The chain uses TRBV27 and TRBJ1-2; maybe TRBD1 (5 bases). Germline lookup yields CDR1 MNHEY and CDR2 SMNVEV (reference sequence). V was shortened by 5 bases and J by 2 bases, with 15 bases between the two germline ends. This CDR3 spans 15 amino acids. CDR3 in amino acids: CASSPKQGRNYGYTF. CDR3 coding DNA: TGTGCCAGCAGTCCAAAGCAGGGAAGGAACTATGGCTACACCTTC.

The V gene is TRBV9, the J gene TRBJ1-1; D gene unclear. The CDR3 runs 13 residues. With 4 bases removed from V and 5 bases from J, the gap between germline ends came to 12 bases. Germline CDR1 and CDR2: SGDLS and YYNGEE. CDR3 sequence (DNA): TGTGCCAGCAGCCAAAGTGGCGGGACTGAAGCTTTCTTT. Translation: CASSQSGGTEAFF.

The rearrangement links TRBV18 to TRBJ1-4, with D perhaps matching TRBD1 (6 bases). The CDR3 is 15 residues long. From germline, CDR1 is KGHSH and CDR2 LQKENI. The V and J ends lost 4 bases and 4 bases respectively, with 13 bases between them. The CDR3 protein is CASSRQGKFNEKLFF. DNA for the CDR3: TGTGCCAGCTCACGGCAGGGGAAATTTAATGAAAAACTGTTTTTT.

CDR3 DNA sequence: TGTGCCAGCAGCACTAGCGGGGGGGGCTCCTACGAGCAGTACTTC. This gives the protein CASSTSGGGSYEQYF. V usage is TRBV5-6 and J usage is TRBJ2-7, with TRBD2 identical over 13 bases. There are 15 residues in the CDR3. J gave up 0 bases and V 4 bases, and 1 base lay outside the gene matches. Germline V gene lookup returns CDR1 SGHDT and CDR2 YYEEEE. The complete variable domain, with remaining parts taken from reference TRBV5-6 and TRBJ2-7, reads DAGVTQSPTHLIKTRGQQVTLRCSPKSGHDTVSWYQQALGQGPQFIFQYYEEEERQRGNFPDRFSGHQFPNYSSELNVNALLLGDSALYLCASSTSGGGSYEQYFGPGTRLTVT.

The chain uses TRBV29-1 and TRBJ1-2, with 7 bases matching TRBD1. The CDR3 contains 13 residues. Germline CDR1 reads SQVTM; CDR2 reads ANQGSEA. V gave up 7 bases and J gave up 8 bases; unmatched junction bases: 13. CDR3 sequence (DNA): TGCAGCGCCCTAGGGACAGCGCTCTTCGGCTACACCTTC. Its protein product is CSALGTALFGYTF.

The chain links TRBV11-3 to TRBJ1-1; 7 bases line up with TRBD1. Germline V gene data show CDR1 as SGHNT and CDR2 as YENEEA. The CDR3 is 14 residues long. With 5 bases clipped from V and 6 bases from J, the junction kept 9 bases outside the gene matches. CDR3 amino acids: CASSTRQGRPEAFF. CDR3 DNA: TGTGCCAGCAGCACACGACAGGGAAGGCCTGAAGCTTTCTTT.

This sequence joins TRBV6-2 or TRBV6-3 and TRBJ1-1; no firm D call. The CDR3 length is 15 residues. Deletions cut 5 bases from V and 1 base from J, with 14 bases between. Germline V gene sequence: CDR1 MNHEY, CDR2 SVGEGT. Here the CDR3 reads CASSRVGVRNTEAFF. CDR3 nucleotide sequence: TGTGCCAGCAGTCGCGTCGGGGTCAGGAACACTGAAGCTTTCTTT.

The V call is TRBV18, the J call TRBJ2-7; 9 bases fit TRBD1. The J segment lost 1 base and the V segment lost 4 bases, leaving 2 bases of the junction unmatched. The CDR3 loop spans 14 amino acids. The germline V gene encodes CDR1 KGHSH and CDR2 LQKENI. The CDR3 DNA follows: TGTGCCAGCTCACGAGGACAGGGGTCCTACGAGCAGTACTTC. Protein: CASSRGQGSYEQYF.

The chain recombines TRBV14 with TRBJ2-3, with D possibly TRBD2 on 6 matching bases. Trimming took off 1 base at V and 2 bases at J, with 19 bases between the two ends. CDR3 length: 18 amino acids. Germline V gene data show CDR1 as SGHDN and CDR2 as FVKESK. CDR3 nucleotides: TGTGCCAGCAGCCAAGGAGGTGGGACTCATCCTGCCACAGATACGCAGTATTTT. Protein: CASSQGGGTHPATDTQYF.

The chain is built from TRBV24-1 and TRBJ1-2; 7 bases are a match to TRBD1. Germline V gene sequence: CDR1 KGHDR, CDR2 SFDVKD. CDR3 length: 21 residues. After removal of 0 bases from V and 3 bases from J, the junction contained 21 bases not matched to a gene. For the CDR3, the DNA is TGTGCCACCAGTGATTTGAAGGACACGGGACAGACCCTCTGCCTCGACTATGGCTACACCTTC. Amino acid sequence: CATSDLKDTGQTLCLDYGYTF.

This chain's CDR3 is CASSLERSPYGYTF. The CDR3 DNA sequence: TGCGCCAGCAGCTTGGAGCGTTCGCCTTATGGCTACACCTTC. The V call is TRBV5-1, the J call TRBJ1-2; D gene uncertain. Germline CDR1 reads SGHRS; CDR2 reads YFSETQ. CDR3 length equals 14 residues. V shed 0 bases and J shed 5 bases, with 11 bases lying between them.